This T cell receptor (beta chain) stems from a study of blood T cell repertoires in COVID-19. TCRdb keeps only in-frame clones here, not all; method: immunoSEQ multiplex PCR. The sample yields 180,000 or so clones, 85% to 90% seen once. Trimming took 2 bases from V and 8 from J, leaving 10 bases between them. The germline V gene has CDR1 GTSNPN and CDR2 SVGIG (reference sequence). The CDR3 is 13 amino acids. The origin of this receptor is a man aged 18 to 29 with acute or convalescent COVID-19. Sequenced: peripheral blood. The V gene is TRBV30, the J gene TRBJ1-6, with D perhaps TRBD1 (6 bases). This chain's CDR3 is CAWSLQGYSPLHF. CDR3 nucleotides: TGTGCCTGGAGTTTACAGGGATATTCACCCCTCCACTTT.